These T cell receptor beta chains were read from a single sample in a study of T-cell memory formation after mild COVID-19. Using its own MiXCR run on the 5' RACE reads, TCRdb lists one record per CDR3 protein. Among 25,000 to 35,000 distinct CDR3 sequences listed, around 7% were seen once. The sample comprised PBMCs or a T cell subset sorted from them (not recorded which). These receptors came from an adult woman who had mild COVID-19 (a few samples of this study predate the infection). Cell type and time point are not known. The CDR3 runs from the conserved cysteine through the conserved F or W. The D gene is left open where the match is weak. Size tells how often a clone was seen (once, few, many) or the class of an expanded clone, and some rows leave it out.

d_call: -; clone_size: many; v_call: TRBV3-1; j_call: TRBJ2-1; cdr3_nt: TGTGCCAGCAGCCGAGGGGTCGAGTACAATGAGCAGTTCTTC; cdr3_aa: CASSRGVEYNEQFF
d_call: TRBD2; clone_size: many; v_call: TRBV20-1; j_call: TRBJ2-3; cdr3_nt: TGCAGTGCTAGTGACGGACTAGCGGGGGGGTATACGCAGTATTTT; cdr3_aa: CSASDGLAGGYTQYF
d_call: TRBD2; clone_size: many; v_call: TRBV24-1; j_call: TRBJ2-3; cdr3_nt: TGTGCCACCAGTGGGGGGACGGGACTAGCGGGGGGGCGTGGATGGACAGATACGCAGTATTTT; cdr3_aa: CATSGGTGLAGGRGWTDTQYF
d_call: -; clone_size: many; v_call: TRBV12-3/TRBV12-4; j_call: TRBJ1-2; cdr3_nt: TGTGCCAGCAGTTCGGGACTTGGCTACACCTTC; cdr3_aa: CASSSGLGYTF
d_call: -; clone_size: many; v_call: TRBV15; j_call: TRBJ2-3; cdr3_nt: TGTGCCACCAGCAGAGATTGGGGTTCGTCGTACGCTAGCACAGATACGCAGTATTTT; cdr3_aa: CATSRDWGSSYASTDTQYF
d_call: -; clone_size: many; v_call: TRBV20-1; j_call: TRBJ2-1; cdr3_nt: TGCAGTGCTAGAGATCGGGGCAGGGGTTTCCACAATGAGCAGTTCTTC; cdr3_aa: CSARDRGRGFHNEQFF
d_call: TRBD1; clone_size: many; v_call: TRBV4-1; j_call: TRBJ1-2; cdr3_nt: TGCGCCAGCAGCCAAACAGGGGCCTATGGCTACACCTTC; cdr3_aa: CASSQTGAYGYTF
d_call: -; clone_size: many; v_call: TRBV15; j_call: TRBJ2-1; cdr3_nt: TGTGCCACCCTACCTAACCCTAACGTCAATGAGCAGTTCTTC; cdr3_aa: CATLPNPNVNEQFF
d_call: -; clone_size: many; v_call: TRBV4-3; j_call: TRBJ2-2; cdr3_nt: TGCGCCAGCAGCCAAGATATCCCGACAAGGGGGACCGGGGAGCTGTTTTTT; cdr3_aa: CASSQDIPTRGTGELFF
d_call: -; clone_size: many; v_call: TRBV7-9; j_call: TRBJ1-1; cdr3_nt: TGTGCCAGCAGACCCAGGTCGGGCGACACTGAAGCTTTCTTT; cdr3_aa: CASRPRSGDTEAFF
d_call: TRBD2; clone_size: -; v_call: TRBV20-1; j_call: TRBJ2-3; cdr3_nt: TGCAGTGCTAGTTTACTAGCGGGGGGGCCCAGCACAGATACGCAGTATTTT; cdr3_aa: CSASLLAGGPSTDTQYF
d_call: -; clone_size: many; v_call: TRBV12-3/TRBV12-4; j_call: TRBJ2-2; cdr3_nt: TGTGCCAGCACCTTCGGGTCCGGGGAGCTGTTTTTT; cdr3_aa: CASTFGSGELFF
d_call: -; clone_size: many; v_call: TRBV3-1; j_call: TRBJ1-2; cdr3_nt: TGTGCCAGCAGCCCCCGCAGGGCAGGCTATGGCTACACCTTC; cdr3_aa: CASSPRRAGYGYTF
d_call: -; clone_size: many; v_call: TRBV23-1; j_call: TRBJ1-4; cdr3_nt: TGCGCCAGCAGTCAATCAGTGGACCGGGAAAAACTGTTTTTT; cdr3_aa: CASSQSVDREKLFF
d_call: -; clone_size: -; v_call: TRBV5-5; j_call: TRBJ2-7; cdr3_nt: TGTGCCAGCAGCACGGGGAACTCCTACGAGCAGTACTTC; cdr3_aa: CASSTGNSYEQYF
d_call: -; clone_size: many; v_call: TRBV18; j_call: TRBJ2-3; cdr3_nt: TGTGCCAGCTCACCGCAACGAGGGGGAGGAGAAATAGATACGCAGTATTTT; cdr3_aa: CASSPQRGGGEIDTQYF
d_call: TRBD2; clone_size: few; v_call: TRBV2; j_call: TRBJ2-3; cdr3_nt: TGTGCCAGCACCCCTGGGAGGCGGGGGGCCAGCACAGATACGCAGTATTTT; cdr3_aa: CASTPGRRGASTDTQYF
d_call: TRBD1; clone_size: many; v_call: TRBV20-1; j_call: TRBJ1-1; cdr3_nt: TGCAGTGCTAGAGGGCTGGGGCAGGGGGTGACAATAAACACTGAAGCTTTCTTT; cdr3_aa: CSARGLGQGVTINTEAFF
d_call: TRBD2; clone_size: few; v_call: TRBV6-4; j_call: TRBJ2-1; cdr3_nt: TGTGCCAGCAGTGACTCGGCACGGGCTAGCGGGAGCCCTGCGGTCTTC; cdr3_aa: CASSDSARASGSPAVF
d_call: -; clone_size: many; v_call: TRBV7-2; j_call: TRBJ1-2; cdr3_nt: TGTGCCAGCAGCTCTTACCCACCCCCAGGACCGCATTCCTTTCCTGGCTACACCTTC; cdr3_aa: CASSSYPPPGPHSFPGYTF
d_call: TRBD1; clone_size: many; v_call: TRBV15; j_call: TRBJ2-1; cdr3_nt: TGTGCCACCAGCAGACCGCGGACAGGGGCCCATGAGCAGTTCTTC; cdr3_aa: CATSRPRTGAHEQFF
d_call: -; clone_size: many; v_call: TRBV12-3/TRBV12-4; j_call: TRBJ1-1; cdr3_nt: TGTGCCAGCAGTCCAGGCGCCTCGAACATTGAAGCTTTCTTT; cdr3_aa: CASSPGASNIEAFF
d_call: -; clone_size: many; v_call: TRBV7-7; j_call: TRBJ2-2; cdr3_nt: TGTGCTAGCAGCCCTATGAACACCGGGGAGCTGTTTTTT; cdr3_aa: CASSPMNTGELFF
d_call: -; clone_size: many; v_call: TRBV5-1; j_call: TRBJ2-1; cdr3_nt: TGCGCCAGCAGCTTGGGAGGGGACAACCAGTTCTTC; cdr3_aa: CASSLGGDNQFF
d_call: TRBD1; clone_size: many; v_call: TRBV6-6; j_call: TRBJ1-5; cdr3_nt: TGTGCCAGCAGGTACACCGGGACAGGGGATCAGCCCCAGCATTTT; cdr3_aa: CASRYTGTGDQPQHF
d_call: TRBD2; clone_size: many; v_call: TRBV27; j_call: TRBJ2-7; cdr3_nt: TGTGCCAGCAGTGTAAGCCTAGCGGGGGGACCCTCCTACGAGCAGTACTTC; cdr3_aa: CASSVSLAGGPSYEQYF
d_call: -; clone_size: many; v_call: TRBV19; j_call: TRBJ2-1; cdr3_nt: TGTGCCAGTAGTAGACAGAGCAATGAGCAGTTCTTC; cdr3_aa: CASSRQSNEQFF
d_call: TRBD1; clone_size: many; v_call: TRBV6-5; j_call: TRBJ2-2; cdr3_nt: TGTGCCAGCAGTGCCCTTCCAGGGGGCAGTAGCACCGGGGAGCTGTTTTTT; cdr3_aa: CASSALPGGSSTGELFF
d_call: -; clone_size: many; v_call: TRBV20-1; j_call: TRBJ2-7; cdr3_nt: TGCAGTGCTAGAGATGCGCAGCCCGGTCCCTACGAGCAGTACTTC; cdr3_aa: CSARDAQPGPYEQYF
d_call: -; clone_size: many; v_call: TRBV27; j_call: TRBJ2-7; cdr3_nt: TGTGCCAGCAGTTCATTCCCTGTAGGGGGCGAGCAGTACTTC; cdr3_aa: CASSSFPVGGEQYF
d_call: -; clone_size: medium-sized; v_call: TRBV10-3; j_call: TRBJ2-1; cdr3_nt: TGTGCCATCAGTGGAGGAACTCTTCCCGAGCAGTTCTTC; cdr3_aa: CAISGGTLPEQFF
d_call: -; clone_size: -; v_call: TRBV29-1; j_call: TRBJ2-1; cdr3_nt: TGCAGCGTTGACACTTTAGGGGTGAACAATGAGCAGTTCTTC; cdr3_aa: CSVDTLGVNNEQFF
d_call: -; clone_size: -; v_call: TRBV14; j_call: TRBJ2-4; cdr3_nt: TGTGCCAGCAGCCAAGGTTCTGGCCAGCGGTACTTC; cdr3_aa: CASSQGSGQRYF
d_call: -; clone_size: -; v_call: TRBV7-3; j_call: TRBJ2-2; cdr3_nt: TGTGCCAGCAGCTTAACCAGGGAGAACACCGGGGAGCTGTTTTTT; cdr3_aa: CASSLTRENTGELFF
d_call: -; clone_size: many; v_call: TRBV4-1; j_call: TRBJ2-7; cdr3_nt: TGCGCCAGCAGCCAAGTTTCGGGAAAGCCCTACGAGCAGTACTTC; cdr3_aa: CASSQVSGKPYEQYF
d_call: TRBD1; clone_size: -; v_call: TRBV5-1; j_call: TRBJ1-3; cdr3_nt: TGCGCCAGCAGCGTCCCACAGGGGTCTGGAAACACCATATATTTT; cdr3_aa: CASSVPQGSGNTIYF
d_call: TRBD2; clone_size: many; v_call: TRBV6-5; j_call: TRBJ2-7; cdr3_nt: TGTGCCACGAGACGGGGGGAGGAAAACTCCTACGAGCAGTACTTC; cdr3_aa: CATRRGEENSYEQYF